Sequencing of this TCR beta chain was carried out in a study of blood T cell repertoires in COVID-19. Study-level background: Acute-phase and convalescent COVID-19 samples originated in the United States, Italy and Spain. PBMCs, B-cell-depleted T cells, or T cells were the source of the cDNA or gDNA that made up the material.

Cohorts were based on clinical histories the participants reported. The CDR3 is 15 residues long. V shed 4 bases and J 5 bases; nucleotides not matched to a gene: 10. CDR1 SGHRS and CDR2 YFSETQ come from the germline V gene. In the original processing: Amplifying reference gene primers gave estimates of nucleated cell counts. Data came from immunoSEQ multiplex PCR; TCRdb stores just in-frame clones and leaves some out. That table furnishes V, J and clone size, whereas the DNA furnished D and trimming. This table has about 180,000 clones, 80% to 90% appearing once. The chain combines TRBV5-1 with TRBJ2-5; 8 bases fit TRBD1. The sequence derives from a woman between 35 and 50 years old with acute COVID-19. The sequencing sample was made of PBMCs or T cells enriched from blood (not recorded which). CDR3 nucleotides: TGCGCCAGCAGCAGGCAGGACAGGGCAGGGGAGACCCAGTACTTC. Protein product: CASSRQDRAGETQYF.